This TCR beta chain was sequenced during a study of CD8+CD57+ T cells in acquired aplastic anemia. The wider study: Across the sorted CD4+ and CD8+ cells, DNA amounts averaged around 3.2 ug. Study findings and constraints: Patients were compared with controls for CD8+ Simpson's diversity, and no significant difference emerged. Sharing between patients and controls was observed for over 25 CD8+ CDR3 sequences.

TCR beta VDJ and CDR3 profiling used genomic DNA as template. TCRdb re-analysed the reads in MiXCR, keeping a single row per CDR3 protein. Here the sample spans approximately 180,000 distinct CDR3 sequences, roughly three fifths being singletons. The CDR3 extends over 13 amino acids. V lost 6 bases to trimming and J lost 2 bases; unmatched junction nucleotides: 0. CDR1 and CDR2 from the germline V gene are MNHEY and SVGAGI. This clonotype was counted at least ten times. Its matching antigen is unknown. Sequencing was done on patients that had shown CD8+CD57+ cell expansion by flow cytometry. At blood sampling, none of the patients had yet received therapy.

The chain carries TRBV6-5 and TRBJ2-3, with TRBD1 matching 9 bases. The receptor was isolated from a human donor with aplastic anemia. Input material: sorted CD4+, CD8+, or CD8+CD57+ T cells (not recorded which) from PBMCs. This CDR3 is CASRQGATDTQYF. In DNA form, the CDR3 reads TGTGCCAGCAGACAGGGGGCCACAGATACGCAGTATTTT.